This T cell receptor (beta chain) was identified during a study of blood T cells in healthy people across ages. This clonotype has at least ten counts. The CDR3 loop spans 15 amino acids. V was shortened by 4 bases and J by 3 bases, with 15 bases between the two germline ends. CDR1 is SGDLS and CDR2 is YYNGEE in the germline V gene. Primed by a sample-barcoded 5' primer and a J-beta primer mix, a second PCR proceeded for about 7 to 11 cycles. Each of the cDNA molecules was tagged by a template-switch adaptor with 12 random nucleotides. MiXCR, applied by TCRdb to the 5' RACE reads, yields one record per CDR3 protein. Of 1.5 million or so distinct CDR3 sequences listed, less than 45% are singletons. Sample donors were healthy Caucasian individuals that came from Russia, aged about 6 to 95. Extractions gave at least 5.5 micrograms of total RNA per sample.

Sequencing was done on a sample of blood. V gene TRBV9 combines with J gene TRBJ2-3, with D perhaps TRBD1 (6 bases). The source of this sequence is a woman aged 18-29 years in good health. The CDR3 coding sequence is TGTGCCAGCAGCCTCCGTTGGGGGCAAACAGATACGCAGTATTTT. Its protein is CASSLRWGQTDTQYF.